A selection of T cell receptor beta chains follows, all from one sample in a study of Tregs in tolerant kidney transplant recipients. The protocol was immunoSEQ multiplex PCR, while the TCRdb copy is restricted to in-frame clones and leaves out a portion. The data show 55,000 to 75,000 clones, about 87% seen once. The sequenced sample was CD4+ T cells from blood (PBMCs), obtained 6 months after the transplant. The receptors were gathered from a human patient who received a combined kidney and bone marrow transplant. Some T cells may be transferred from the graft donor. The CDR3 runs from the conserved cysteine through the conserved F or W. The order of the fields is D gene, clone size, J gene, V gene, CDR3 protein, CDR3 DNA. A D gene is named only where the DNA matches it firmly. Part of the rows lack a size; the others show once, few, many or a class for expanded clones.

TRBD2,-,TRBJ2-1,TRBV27,CASRSIGTSGRVEQFF,TGTGCCAGCAGAAGCATCGGGACTAGCGGGAGGGTTGAGCAGTTCTTC
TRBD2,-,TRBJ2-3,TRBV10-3,CAISLIAGVGDTQYF,TGTGCCATCAGTCTCATAGCGGGAGTAGGGGATACGCAGTATTTT
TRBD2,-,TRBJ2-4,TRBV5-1,CASSSTAGGGGIQYF,TGCGCCAGCAGCTCTACAGCGGGGGGAGGAGGCATTCAGTACTTC
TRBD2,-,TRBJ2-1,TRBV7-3,CASSLSGRAVNEQFF,TGTGCCAGCAGCTTAAGCGGGAGGGCCGTTAATGAGCAGTTCTTC
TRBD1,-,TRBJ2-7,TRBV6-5,CASSQGTGTDYEQYF,TGTGCCAGCAGTCAGGGGACAGGGACCGACTACGAGCAGTACTTC
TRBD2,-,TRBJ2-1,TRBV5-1,CASSFGGRNRGEQFF,TGCGCCAGCAGCTTCGGCGGGAGAAACCGGGGTGAGCAGTTCTTC
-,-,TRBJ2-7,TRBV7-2,CASSLAGEQYF,TGTGCCAGCAGCTTAGCCGGGGAGCAGTACTTC
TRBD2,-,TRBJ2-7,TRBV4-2,CASSQGGTRDFEQYF,TGTGCCAGCAGCCAAGGGGGGACTAGGGACTTCGAGCAGTACTTC
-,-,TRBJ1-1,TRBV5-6,CASSFRDYTEAFF,TGTGCCAGCAGCTTCCGGGACTACACTGAAGCTTTCTTT
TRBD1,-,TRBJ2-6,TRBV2,CASSLGQDSGANVLTF,TGTGCCAGCAGTTTGGGACAGGACTCTGGGGCCAACGTCCTGACTTTC
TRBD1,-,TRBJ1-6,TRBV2,CASRGQGRYNSPLHF,TGTGCCAGCAGGGGACAGGGTCGATATAATTCCCCCCTCCACTTT
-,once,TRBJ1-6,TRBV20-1,CSARQGSPLHF,TGCAGTGCTAGGCAGGGATCACCCCTCCACTTT
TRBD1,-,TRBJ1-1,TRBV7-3,CASSPQGSDTEAFF,TGTGCCAGCAGCCCACAGGGGTCGGACACTGAAGCTTTCTTT
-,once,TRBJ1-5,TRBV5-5,CASSLGAGYSNQPQHF,TGTGCCAGCAGCTTGGGGGCAGGGTATAGCAATCAGCCCCAGCATTTT
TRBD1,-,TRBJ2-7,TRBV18,CASSPGQGRTYEQYF,TGTGCCAGCTCACCTGGACAGGGGCGAACCTACGAGCAGTACTTC
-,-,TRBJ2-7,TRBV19,CASSSFPESRGQYF,TGTGCCAGTAGTAGCTTTCCGGAATCGCGGGGGCAGTACTTC
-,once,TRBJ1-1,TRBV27,CASSSPPGNTEAFF,TGTGCCAGCAGCTCACCTCCGGGGAACACTGAAGCTTTCTTT
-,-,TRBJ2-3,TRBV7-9,CASSPKDTQYF,TGTGCCAGCAGCCCAAAAGATACGCAGTATTTT
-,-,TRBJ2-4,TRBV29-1,CSVEEALAKNIQYF,TGCAGCGTTGAAGAGGCTCTAGCCAAAAACATTCAGTACTTC
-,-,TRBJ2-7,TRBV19,CAKPCRSPYEQYF,TGTGCCAAACCCTGCCGCAGTCCCTACGAGCAGTACTTC
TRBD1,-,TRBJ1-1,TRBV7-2,CASRPTGVLGTEAFF,TGTGCCAGCAGGCCAACAGGGGTCCTTGGCACTGAAGCTTTCTTT
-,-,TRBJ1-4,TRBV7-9,CASSADRGVDEKLFF,TGTGCCAGCAGCGCGGACCGGGGGGTGGATGAAAAACTGTTTTTT
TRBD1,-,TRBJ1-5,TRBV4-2,CASSQDQTGGNQPQHF,TGTGCCAGCAGCCAAGATCAGACAGGGGGCAATCAGCCCCAGCATTTT
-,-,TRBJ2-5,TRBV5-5,CASSLNRQETQYF,TGTGCCAGCAGCTTGAACAGACAAGAGACCCAGTACTTC
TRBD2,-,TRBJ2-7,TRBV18,CASSPMSGGSYEQYF,TGTGCCAGCTCACCAATGAGCGGGGGTTCCTACGAGCAGTACTTC
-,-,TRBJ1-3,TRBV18,CASSPLGGSSGNTIYF,TGTGCCAGCTCACCATTGGGGGGATCCTCTGGAAACACCATATATTTT
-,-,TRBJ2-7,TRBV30,CAWRPSRTYEQYF,TGTGCCTGGCGACCCTCGAGGACCTACGAGCAGTACTTC
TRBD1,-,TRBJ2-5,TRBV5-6,CASSLVGDRVRWETQYF,TGTGCCAGCAGCTTGGTGGGGGACAGGGTTCGATGGGAGACCCAGTACTTC